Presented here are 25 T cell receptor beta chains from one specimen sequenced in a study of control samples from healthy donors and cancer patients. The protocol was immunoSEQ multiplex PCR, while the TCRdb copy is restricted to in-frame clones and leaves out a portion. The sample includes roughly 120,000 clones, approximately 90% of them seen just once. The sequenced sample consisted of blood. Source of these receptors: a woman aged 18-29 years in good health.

CDR3 sequence reads: CASSLGGLLAYEQYF. For the CDR3, the DNA is TGCGCCAGCAGCTTGGGGGGACTACTAGCCTACGAGCAGTACTTC. V is TRBV5-1 and J is TRBJ2-7; 7 nucleotides line up with TRBD2. The V gene end was trimmed by 0 bases and the J gene end by 2 bases; junction bases not matched to a gene: 5. Germline-derived CDR1 and CDR2 are SGHRS and YFSETQ. The CDR3 totals 15 residues.

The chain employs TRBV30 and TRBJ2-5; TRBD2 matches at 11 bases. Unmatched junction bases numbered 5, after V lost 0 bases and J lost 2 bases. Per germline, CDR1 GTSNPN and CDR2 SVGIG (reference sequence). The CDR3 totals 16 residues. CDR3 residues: CAWSVHLAGGQETQYF. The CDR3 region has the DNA TGTGCCTGGAGTGTCCACTTAGCGGGGGGGCAAGAGACCCAGTACTTC. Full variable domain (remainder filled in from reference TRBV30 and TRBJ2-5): SQTIHQWPATLVQPVGSPLSLECTVEGTSNPNLYWYRQAAGRGLQLLFYSVGIGQISSEVPQNLSASRPQDRQFILSSKKLLLSDSGFYLCAWSVHLAGGQETQYFGPGTRLLVL.

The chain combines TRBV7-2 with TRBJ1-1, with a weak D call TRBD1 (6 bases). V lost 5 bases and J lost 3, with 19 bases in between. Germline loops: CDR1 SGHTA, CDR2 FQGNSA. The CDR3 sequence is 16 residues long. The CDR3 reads CASSPHRAGEDTEAFF. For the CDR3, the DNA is TGTGCCAGCAGCCCCCATCGTGCAGGGGAGGACACTGAAGCTTTCTTT.

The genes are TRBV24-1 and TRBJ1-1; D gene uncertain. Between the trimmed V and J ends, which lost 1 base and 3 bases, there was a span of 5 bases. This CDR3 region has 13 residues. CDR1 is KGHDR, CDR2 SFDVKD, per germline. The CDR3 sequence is CATSDFRDTEAFF. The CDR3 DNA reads TGTGCCACCAGTGATTTTAGGGACACTGAAGCTTTCTTT.

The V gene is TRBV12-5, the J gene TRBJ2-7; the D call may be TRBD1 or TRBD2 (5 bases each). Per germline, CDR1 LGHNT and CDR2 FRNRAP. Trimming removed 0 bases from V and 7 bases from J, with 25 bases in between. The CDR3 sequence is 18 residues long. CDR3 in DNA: TGTGCTAGTGGTTTGGTACTAGGGACCAACCGACATTCTCGGGAGCAGTACTTC. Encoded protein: CASGLVLGTNRHSREQYF.

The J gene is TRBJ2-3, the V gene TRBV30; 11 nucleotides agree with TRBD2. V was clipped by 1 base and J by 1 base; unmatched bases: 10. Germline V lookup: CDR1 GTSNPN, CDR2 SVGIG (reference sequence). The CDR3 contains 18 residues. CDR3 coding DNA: TGTGCCTGGAGTGCTACAACACAACTAGCGGGGGGCACAGATACGCAGTATTTT. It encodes CAWSATTQLAGGTDTQYF.

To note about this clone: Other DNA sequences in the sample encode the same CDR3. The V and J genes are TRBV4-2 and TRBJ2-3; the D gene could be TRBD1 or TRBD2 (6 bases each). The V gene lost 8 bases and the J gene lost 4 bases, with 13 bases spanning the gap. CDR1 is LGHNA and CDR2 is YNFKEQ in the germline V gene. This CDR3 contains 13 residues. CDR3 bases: TGTGCCAGCGGGGGGCTAGTGGCAGATACGCAGTATTTT. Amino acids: CASGGLVADTQYF.

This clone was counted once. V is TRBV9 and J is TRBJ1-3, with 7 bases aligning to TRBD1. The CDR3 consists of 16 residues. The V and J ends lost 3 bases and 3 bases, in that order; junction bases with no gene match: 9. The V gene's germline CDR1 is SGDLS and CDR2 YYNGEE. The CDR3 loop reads CASSARTGGHGNTIYF. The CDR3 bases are TGTGCCAGCAGCGCCCGGACAGGCGGTCATGGAAACACCATATATTTT. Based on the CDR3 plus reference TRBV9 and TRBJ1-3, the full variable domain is DSGVTQTPKHLITATGQRVTLRCSPRSGDLSVYWYQQSLDQGLQFLIQYYNGEERAKGNILERFSAQQFPDLHSELNLSSLELGDSALYFCASSARTGGHGNTIYFGEGSWLTVV.

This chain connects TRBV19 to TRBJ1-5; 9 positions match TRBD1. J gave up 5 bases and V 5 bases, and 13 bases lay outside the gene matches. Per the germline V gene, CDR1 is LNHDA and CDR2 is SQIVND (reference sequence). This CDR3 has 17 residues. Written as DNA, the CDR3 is TGTGCCAGTAGTCCTGCGGGACAGGGAGGGGTAGATCAGCCCCAGCATTTT. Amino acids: CASSPAGQGGVDQPQHF.

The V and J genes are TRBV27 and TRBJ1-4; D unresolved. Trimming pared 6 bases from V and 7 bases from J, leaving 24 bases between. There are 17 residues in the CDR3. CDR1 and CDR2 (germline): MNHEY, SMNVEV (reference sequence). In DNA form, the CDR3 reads TGTGCCAGCAGGGCTACACACCTTGTTGCCTCAAGTGAAAAACTGTTTTTT. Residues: CASRATHLVASSEKLFF.

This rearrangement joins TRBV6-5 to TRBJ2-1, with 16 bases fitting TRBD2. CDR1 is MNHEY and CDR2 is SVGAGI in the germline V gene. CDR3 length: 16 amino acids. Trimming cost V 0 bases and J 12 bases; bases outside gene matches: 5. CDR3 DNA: TGTGCCAGCAGTTACTCTCCGGGACTAGCGGGAGGGGGGCAGTTCTTC. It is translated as CASSYSPGLAGGGQFF.

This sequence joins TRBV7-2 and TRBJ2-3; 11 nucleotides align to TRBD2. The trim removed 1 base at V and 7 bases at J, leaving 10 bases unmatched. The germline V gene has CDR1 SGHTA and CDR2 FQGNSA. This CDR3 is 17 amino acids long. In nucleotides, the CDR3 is TGTGCCAGCAGCTTAGGGCTTAGCGGGGGGGCCGGGAATACGCAGTATTTT. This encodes CASSLGLSGGAGNTQYF. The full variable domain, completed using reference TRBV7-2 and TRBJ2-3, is GAGVSQSPSNKVTEKGKDVELRCDPISGHTALYWYRQSLGQGLEFLIYFQGNSAPDKSGLPSDRFSAERTGGSVSTLTIQRTQQEDSAVYLCASSLGLSGGAGNTQYFGPGTRLTVL.

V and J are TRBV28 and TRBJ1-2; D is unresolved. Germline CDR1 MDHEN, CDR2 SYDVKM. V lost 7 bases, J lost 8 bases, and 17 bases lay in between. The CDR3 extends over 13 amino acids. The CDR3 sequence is CASTVEAGSGYTF. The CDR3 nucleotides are TGTGCCAGCACGGTGGAAGCGGGTAGCGGCTACACCTTC.

The CDR3 nucleotides read TGTGCCAGCTCACCACGGGGGGCTGTAAACACCATATATTTT. It translates to CASSPRGAVNTIYF. J is TRBJ1-3 and V is TRBV18; D possibly corresponds to TRBD1 (6 bases). Looked up from germline, CDR1 is KGHSH and CDR2 is LQKENI. Trimming took off 1 base at V and 6 bases at J, with 10 bases between the two ends. The CDR3 consists of 14 residues.

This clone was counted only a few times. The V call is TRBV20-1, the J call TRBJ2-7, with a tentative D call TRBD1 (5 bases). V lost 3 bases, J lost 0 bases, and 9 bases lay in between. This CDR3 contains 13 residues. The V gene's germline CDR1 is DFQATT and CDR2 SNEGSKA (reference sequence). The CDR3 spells CSASSDISYEQYF. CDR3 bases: TGCAGTGCTAGTTCGGACATCTCCTACGAGCAGTACTTC.

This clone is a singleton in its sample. CDR3 sequence reads: CASSNRVTGELFF. CDR3 DNA sequence: TGTGCCAGCAGTAACAGGGTTACCGGGGAGCTGTTTTTT. The rearrangement links TRBV28 to TRBJ2-2; TRBD1 might be the D (6 bases). The V and J ends lost 5 bases and 5 bases respectively, with 9 bases between them. This CDR3 is 13 amino acids long. Germline assignment: CDR1 MDHEN and CDR2 SYDVKM.

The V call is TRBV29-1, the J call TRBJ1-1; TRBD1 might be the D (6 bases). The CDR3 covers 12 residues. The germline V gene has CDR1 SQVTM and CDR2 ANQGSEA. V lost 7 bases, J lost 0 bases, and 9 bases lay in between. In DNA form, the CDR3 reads TGCAGCGCAGGGGAGATGAACACTGAAGCTTTCTTT. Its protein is CSAGEMNTEAFF.

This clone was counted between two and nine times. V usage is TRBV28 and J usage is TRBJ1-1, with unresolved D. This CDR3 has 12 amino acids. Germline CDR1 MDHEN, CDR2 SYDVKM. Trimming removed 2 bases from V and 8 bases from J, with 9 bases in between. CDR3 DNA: TGTGCCAGCAGTTTAAGCGTGGGAGAAGCTTTCTTT. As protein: CASSLSVGEAFF.

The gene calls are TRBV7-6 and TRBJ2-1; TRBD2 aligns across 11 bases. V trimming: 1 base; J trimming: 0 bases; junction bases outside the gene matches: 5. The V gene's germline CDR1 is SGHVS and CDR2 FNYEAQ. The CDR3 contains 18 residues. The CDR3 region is CASSLVGTSGNSYNEQFF. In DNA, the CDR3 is TGTGCCAGCAGCTTAGTGGGGACTAGCGGCAACTCCTACAATGAGCAGTTCTTC.

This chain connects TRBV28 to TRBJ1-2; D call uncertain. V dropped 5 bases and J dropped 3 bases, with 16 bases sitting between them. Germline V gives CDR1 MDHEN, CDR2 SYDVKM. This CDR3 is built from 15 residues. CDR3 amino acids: CASSLGSLGYYGYTF. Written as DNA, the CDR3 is TGTGCCAGCAGTCTAGGGTCTTTGGGGTACTATGGCTACACCTTC.

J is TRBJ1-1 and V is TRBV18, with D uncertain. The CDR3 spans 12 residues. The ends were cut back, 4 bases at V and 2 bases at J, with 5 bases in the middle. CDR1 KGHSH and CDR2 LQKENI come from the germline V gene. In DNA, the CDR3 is TGTGCCAGCTCACTGAGCAACACTGAAGCTTTCTTT. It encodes CASSLSNTEAFF.

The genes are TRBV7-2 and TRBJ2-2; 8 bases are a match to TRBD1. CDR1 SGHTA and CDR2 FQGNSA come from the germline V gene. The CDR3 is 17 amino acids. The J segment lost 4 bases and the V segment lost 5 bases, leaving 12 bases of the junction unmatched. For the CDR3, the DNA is TGTGCCAGCAGCCAAAACCGGAGGACAGGGACCACCGGGGAGCTGTTTTTT. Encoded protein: CASSQNRRTGTTGELFF. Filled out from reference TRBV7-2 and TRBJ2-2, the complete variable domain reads GAGVSQSPSNKVTEKGKDVELRCDPISGHTALYWYRQSLGQGLEFLIYFQGNSAPDKSGLPSDRFSAERTGGSVSTLTIQRTQQEDSAVYLCASSQNRRTGTTGELFFGEGSRLTVL.

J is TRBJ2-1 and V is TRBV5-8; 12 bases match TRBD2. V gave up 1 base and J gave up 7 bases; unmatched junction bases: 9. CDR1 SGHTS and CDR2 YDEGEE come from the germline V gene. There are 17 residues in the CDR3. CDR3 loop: CASSLSPGLAGLNEQFF. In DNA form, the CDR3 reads TGTGCCAGCAGCTTGTCACCGGGACTAGCGGGCCTAAATGAGCAGTTCTTC.

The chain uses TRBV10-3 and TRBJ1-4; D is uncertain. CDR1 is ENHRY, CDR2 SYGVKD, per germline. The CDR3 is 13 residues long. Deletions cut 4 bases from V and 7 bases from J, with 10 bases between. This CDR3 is CAISVAVGEKLFF. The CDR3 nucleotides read TGTGCCATCAGTGTCGCGGTCGGTGAAAAACTGTTTTTT.

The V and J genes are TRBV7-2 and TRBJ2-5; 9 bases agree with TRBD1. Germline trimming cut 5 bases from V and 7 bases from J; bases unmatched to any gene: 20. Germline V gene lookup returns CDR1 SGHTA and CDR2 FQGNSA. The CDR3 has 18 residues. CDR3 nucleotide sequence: TGTGCCAGCAGCCCGCCGGCCGGGACAGGGATACTCCTGGGGACCCAGTACTTC. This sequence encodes CASSPPAGTGILLGTQYF.